The entry below gives a single TCR beta chain sequence along with its context. The CDR3 spans 12 residues. The V and J ends lost 6 bases and 5 bases respectively, with 10 bases between them. This sample is part of a study of blood T cell repertoires in COVID-19. The repertoire was sequenced with immunoSEQ multiplex PCR; TCRdb's copy has only in-frame clones and lacks some. Of a few hundred thousand clones in the sample, about 90% were seen once. The chain has TRBV12-3 or TRBV12-4 and TRBJ2-5; a weak D match, TRBD2 (5 bases). This clonotype was sampled from a woman aged 40 to 50 with acute or convalescent COVID-19. Sequenced input: peripheral blood. CDR3 in amino acids: CASSLRGETQYF. The CDR3, as DNA: TGTGCCAGCAGCCTCCGAGGGGAGACCCAGTACTTC.